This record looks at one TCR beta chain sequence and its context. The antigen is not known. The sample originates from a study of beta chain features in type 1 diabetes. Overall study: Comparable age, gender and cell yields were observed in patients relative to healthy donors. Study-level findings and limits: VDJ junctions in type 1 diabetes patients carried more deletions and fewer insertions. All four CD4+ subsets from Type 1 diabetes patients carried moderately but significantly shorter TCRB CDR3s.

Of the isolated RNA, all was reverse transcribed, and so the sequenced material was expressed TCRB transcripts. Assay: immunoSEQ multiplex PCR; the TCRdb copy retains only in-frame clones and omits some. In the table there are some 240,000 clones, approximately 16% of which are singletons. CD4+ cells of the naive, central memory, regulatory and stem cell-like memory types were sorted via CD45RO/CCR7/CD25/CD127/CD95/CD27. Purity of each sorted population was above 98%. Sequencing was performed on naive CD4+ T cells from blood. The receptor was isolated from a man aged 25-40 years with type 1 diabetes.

The CDR3 sequence is CASQTFGGANVLTF. CDR3 DNA sequence: TGTGCCTCTCAGACGTTTGGTGGGGCCAACGTCCTGACTTTC. The chain carries TRBV10-3 and TRBJ2-6; D gene unclear. Per germline, CDR1 ENHRY and CDR2 SYGVKD. V gave up 11 bases and J gave up 3 bases, with 14 bases separating them. CDR3 length: 14 residues.